The clone carrying this TCR beta chain was counted at least ten times. Its antigen is currently unknown. The data derive from a study of regulatory T cells in long-lasting Graves disease. Study findings and constraints: Newly diagnosed Graves' patients exceeded persistent ones in TCR diversity.

Time point in this sample: newly diagnosed GD, antithyroid drugs for less than 3 months. From PBMCs, RNA was extracted and then used to make the TCR library. The CDR3 is 14 residues long. The V gene's germline CDR1 is MNHNS and CDR2 SASEGT. V was pared by 5 bases and J by 7 bases, with 12 bases between. Through Arm-PCR of CDR3 regions and iRepertoire HTBI primers, TCR beta libraries were built. Each CDR3 protein gets one entry after TCRdb re-called the multiplex PCR reads with MiXCR. In the table there are fewer than 450,000 distinct CDR3 sequences, approximately 16% of which are singletons. This sample was shared with a second study, whose subject was T cells in Graves' hyperthyroidism and ophthalmopathy. That paper states: If no ophthalmopathy progression occurred within 18 months, Graves' hyperthyroidism was stable. Patients with ophthalmopathy were separated from those with stable hyperthyroidism by a 13 V-J model.

This rearrangement joins TRBV6-1 to TRBJ1-6; D gene unclear. The material was peripheral blood mononuclear cells (PBMCs), obtained at new diagnosis, from a patient treated with antithyroid drugs. This sequence was found in a woman aged 40 to 49 with Graves disease. The CDR3 region has the DNA TGTGCCAGCAGTCACCGGGAGTCCAATTCACCCCTCCACTTT. It translates to CASSHRESNSPLHF.